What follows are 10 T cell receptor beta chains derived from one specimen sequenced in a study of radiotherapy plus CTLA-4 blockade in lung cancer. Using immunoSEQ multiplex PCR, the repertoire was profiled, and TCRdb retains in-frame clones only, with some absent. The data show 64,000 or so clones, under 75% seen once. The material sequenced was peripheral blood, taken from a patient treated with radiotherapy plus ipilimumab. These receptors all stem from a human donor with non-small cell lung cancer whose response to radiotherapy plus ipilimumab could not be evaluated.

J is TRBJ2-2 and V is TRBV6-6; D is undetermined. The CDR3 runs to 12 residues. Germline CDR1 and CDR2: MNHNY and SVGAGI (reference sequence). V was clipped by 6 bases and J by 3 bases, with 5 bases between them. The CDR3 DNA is TGTGCCAGCAGCCTTTACACCGGGGAGCTGTTTTTT. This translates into CASSLYTGELFF.

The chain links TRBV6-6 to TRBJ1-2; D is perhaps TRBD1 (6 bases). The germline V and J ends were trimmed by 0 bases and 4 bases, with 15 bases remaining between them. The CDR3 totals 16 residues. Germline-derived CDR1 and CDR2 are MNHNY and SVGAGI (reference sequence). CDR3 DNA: TGTGCCAGCAGTTACTCTAACAGGGTAGATTCCTATGGCTACACCTTC. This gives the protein CASSYSNRVDSYGYTF.

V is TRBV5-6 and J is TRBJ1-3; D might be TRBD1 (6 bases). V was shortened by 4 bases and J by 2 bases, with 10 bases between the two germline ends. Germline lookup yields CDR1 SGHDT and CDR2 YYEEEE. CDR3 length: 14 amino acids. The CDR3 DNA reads TGTGCCAGCAGCCGAACAGGGACTGGAAACACCATATATTTT. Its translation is CASSRTGTGNTIYF. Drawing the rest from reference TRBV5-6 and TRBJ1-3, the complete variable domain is DAGVTQSPTHLIKTRGQQVTLRCSPKSGHDTVSWYQQALGQGPQFIFQYYEEEERQRGNFPDRFSGHQFPNYSSELNVNALLLGDSALYLCASSRTGTGNTIYFGEGSWLTVV.

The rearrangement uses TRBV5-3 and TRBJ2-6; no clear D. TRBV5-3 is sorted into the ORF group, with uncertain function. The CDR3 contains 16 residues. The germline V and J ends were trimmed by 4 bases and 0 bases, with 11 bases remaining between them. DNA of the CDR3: TGTGCCAGAAGCCCGTTTTACGGCTCTGGGGCCAACGTCCTGACTTTC. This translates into CARSPFYGSGANVLTF.

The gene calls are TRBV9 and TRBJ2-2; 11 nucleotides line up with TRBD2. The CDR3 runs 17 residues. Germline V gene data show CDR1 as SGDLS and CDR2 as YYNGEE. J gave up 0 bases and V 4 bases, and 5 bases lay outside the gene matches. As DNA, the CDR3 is TGTGCCAGCAGCCCTAGCGGGGGGCCGTCGAACACCGGGGAGCTGTTTTTT. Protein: CASSPSGGPSNTGELFF.

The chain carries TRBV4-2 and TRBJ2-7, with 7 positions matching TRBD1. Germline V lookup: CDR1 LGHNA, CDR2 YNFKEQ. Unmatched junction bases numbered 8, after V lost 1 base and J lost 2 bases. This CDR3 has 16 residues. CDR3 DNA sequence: TGTGCCAGCAGCCAAGTTCTGACAGGGAAGGCCTACGAGCAGTACTTC. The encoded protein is CASSQVLTGKAYEQYF.

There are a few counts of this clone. In nucleotides, the CDR3 is TGCGCCAGCAGCTTTGAGTCTAGCGGCACAGATACGCAGTATTTT. As protein: CASSFESSGTDTQYF. V and J are TRBV5-1 and TRBJ2-3; D may be TRBD2 (6 bases). Trimming left V 2 bases short and J 1 base short, with 11 bases between. The CDR3 has 15 residues. Germline V CDR1 and CDR2: SGHRS, YFSETQ.

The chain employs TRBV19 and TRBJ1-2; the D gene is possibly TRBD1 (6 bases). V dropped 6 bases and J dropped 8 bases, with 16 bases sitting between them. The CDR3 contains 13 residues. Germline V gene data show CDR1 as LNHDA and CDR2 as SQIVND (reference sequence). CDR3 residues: CASRPGQINGYTF. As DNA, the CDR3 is TGTGCCAGTAGACCCGGACAGATTAACGGCTACACCTTC.

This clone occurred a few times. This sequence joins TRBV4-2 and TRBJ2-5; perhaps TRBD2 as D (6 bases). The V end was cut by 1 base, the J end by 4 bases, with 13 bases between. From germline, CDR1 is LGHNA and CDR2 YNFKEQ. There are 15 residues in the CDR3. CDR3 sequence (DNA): TGTGCCAGCAGCCAAGCGTGGGCCGGGGGAGAGACCCAGTACTTC. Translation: CASSQAWAGGETQYF.

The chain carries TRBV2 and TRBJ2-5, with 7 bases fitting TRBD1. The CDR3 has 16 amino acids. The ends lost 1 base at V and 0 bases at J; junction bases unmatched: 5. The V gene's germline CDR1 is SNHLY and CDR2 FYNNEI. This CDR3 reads CASSEGDRSYQETQYF. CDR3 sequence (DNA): TGTGCCAGCAGTGAAGGGGACAGATCCTACCAAGAGACCCAGTACTTC.